This TCR beta chain was identified in a study of early T cells in non-severe SARS-CoV-2 infection. Study-level information: Alpha and beta chains were unpaired, from unsorted whole-blood bulk RNA.

Germline-derived CDR1 and CDR2 are MDHEN and SYDVKM. Trimming stripped 8 bases from V and 3 bases from J, with 5 bases between. This CDR3 is built from 10 residues. Tagging with unique molecular identifiers was applied to individual cDNA molecules. MiXCR was run by TCRdb on the 5' RACE reads, yielding one entry per CDR3 protein. The sample shows around 37,000 distinct CDR3 sequences, about 9.3% of them seen only once. This clonotype was observed many times. The source material was whole blood. This clonotype originated in an adult who was a healthcare worker with PCR-confirmed SARS-CoV-2 infection or an uninfected control (not recorded which). This chain uses TRBV28 with TRBJ2-7, with D unclear. CDR3 bases: TGTGCCAGCGCCCTCTACGAGCAGTACTTC. Translating gives CASALYEQYF.